Listed below are T cell receptor beta chains from one sample, sequenced in a study of T cell changes during pregnancy in multiple sclerosis. Assay used: immunoSEQ multiplex PCR; TCRdb lists only in-frame clones, some missing. This sample has tens of thousands of clones; roughly nine tenths occur once, and the top ten carry over 3%. This specimen was peripheral blood, taken in the first trimester of pregnancy. The receptors were gathered from a female donor in good health, enrolled as a control in a pregnancy study. The CDR3 runs from the conserved cysteine through the conserved F or W. Each record gives: clone size, D gene, J gene, V gene, CDR3 DNA, CDR3 protein. The D gene is left open where the match is weak. A row's size may be missing; if present it is once, few, many or a size class.

-,-,TRBJ2-1,TRBV11-2,TGTGCCAGCAGCCAGGGGGTAGCGGGGAGGGGTGAGCAGTTCTTC,CASSQGVAGRGEQFF
-,TRBD1,TRBJ1-3,TRBV7-9,TGTGCCAGCAGCTCGGACAGGTCTGGAAACACCATATATTTT,CASSSDRSGNTIYF
-,TRBD2,TRBJ2-3,TRBV6-6,TGTGCCAGCAGGGGACTAGCAGGCGCAGATACGCAGTATTTT,CASRGLAGADTQYF
-,TRBD1,TRBJ1-2,TRBV5-1,TGCGCCAGCAGCTTGCAGGGACAGGGCCGGGAGGATGGCTACACCTTC,CASSLQGQGREDGYTF
-,TRBD1,TRBJ1-2,TRBV5-5,TGTGCCAGCAGCCCGGAGCCAGGACAGGACTATGGCTACACCTTC,CASSPEPGQDYGYTF
-,-,TRBJ1-5,TRBV19,TGTGCCAGTAGTCCGAACCGAATCGAGCGGGGCAATCAGCCCCAGCATTTT,CASSPNRIERGNQPQHF
-,-,TRBJ2-2,TRBV27,TGTGCCAGCAGTGGGGCTTACACCGGGGAGCTGTTTTTT,CASSGAYTGELFF
few,-,TRBJ2-3,TRBV27,TGTGCCAGCAGTTTATTGGCGGGAGAGGGGGTTTTAGGAGATACGCAGTATTTT,CASSLLAGEGVLGDTQYF
-,TRBD1,TRBJ2-5,TRBV4-3,TGCGCCAGCAGCCAAGAATTGCAGGGGGCGGGACAAGAGACCCAGTACTTC,CASSQELQGAGQETQYF
-,-,TRBJ2-3,TRBV18,TGTGCCAGCTCACCTCTAGCGCCCTCCGTGAGTAGCACAGATACGCAGTATTTT,CASSPLAPSVSSTDTQYF
-,-,TRBJ2-1,TRBV7-2,TGTGCCAGCACCCTCGGGGGCAATGAGCAGTTCTTC,CASTLGGNEQFF
-,-,TRBJ2-7,TRBV2,TGTGCCAGCAGCGGCCTGGGGGGCGAGCAGTACTTC,CASSGLGGEQYF
-,TRBD1,TRBJ1-2,TRBV6-1,TGTGCCAGCAGTGAAAGGGGACAGTACTATGGCTACACCTTC,CASSERGQYYGYTF
-,TRBD1,TRBJ2-2,TRBV7-6,TGTGCCAGCAGCTTTAGTGACCCCGCCGGGACAGGGTACACCGGGGAGCTGTTTTTT,CASSFSDPAGTGYTGELFF
-,TRBD1,TRBJ2-7,TRBV28,TGTGCCAGCAGTCCTCCTCCGGGACAGGGCGCCTACGAGCAGTACTTC,CASSPPPGQGAYEQYF
few,-,TRBJ1-1,TRBV4-1,TGCGCCAGCACCCTAGGGGTTGAAGCTTTCTTT,CASTLGVEAFF
-,-,TRBJ1-4,TRBV28,TGTGCCAGCAACCTTCCCGGGACTGGAGATGAAAAACTGTTTTTT,CASNLPGTGDEKLFF
-,TRBD2,TRBJ2-7,TRBV9,TGTGCCAGCAGCGCAAGCGGGGGGGCCTACGAGCAGTACTTC,CASSASGGAYEQYF
-,-,TRBJ2-7,TRBV7-9,TGTGCCAGCACCGCACTGTACGAGCAGTACTTC,CASTALYEQYF
-,-,TRBJ2-7,TRBV6-5,TGTGCCAGCACTCGGAGCAGCCACGACGAGCAGTACTTC,CASTRSSHDEQYF
-,TRBD1,TRBJ2-1,TRBV6-5,TGTGCCAGCAGCGACCAGACAGGGGATGAGCAGTTCTTC,CASSDQTGDEQFF
-,TRBD1,TRBJ1-3,TRBV9,TGTGCCAGCAGCGTAGAGACAGGGAGCTCTGGAAACACCATATATTTT,CASSVETGSSGNTIYF
-,TRBD1,TRBJ2-3,TRBV7-3,TGTGCCAGCAGCTCCGGGACAGGGACAGATACGCAGTATTTT,CASSSGTGTDTQYF
-,-,TRBJ2-7,TRBV28,TGTGCCAGCAGTTTATCGGAGAATCCCCCCCCCGAGCAGTACTTC,CASSLSENPPPEQYF
-,TRBD1,TRBJ2-5,TRBV7-8,TGTGCCAGCAGCTTAGGAACAGGGGTGGTGAGGGAGACCCAGTACTTC,CASSLGTGVVRETQYF
once,TRBD2,TRBJ2-1,TRBV7-9,TGTGCCAGCAGCTTGACTAGCGGGAGAAACGATGAGCAGTTCTTC,CASSLTSGRNDEQFF
-,-,TRBJ2-5,TRBV5-5,TGTGCCAGCAGCTCAGGGGTCCAAGAGACCCAGTACTTC,CASSSGVQETQYF
-,TRBD1,TRBJ2-7,TRBV6-5,TGTGCCAGCAGTCCCAGGGGGACCTACCCCTACGAGCAGTACTTC,CASSPRGTYPYEQYF
-,TRBD1,TRBJ1-5,TRBV9,TGTGCCAGCGGGACAGGCAATCAGCCCCAGCATTTT,CASGTGNQPQHF
-,-,TRBJ1-5,TRBV6-4,TGTGCCAGCAGGGCGGCCCCCAATCAGCCCCAGCATTTT,CASRAAPNQPQHF
-,TRBD2,TRBJ2-1,TRBV5-6,TGTGCCAGCAGCCACCTAAAGCGGGGCGCCTACAATGAGCAGTTCTTC,CASSHLKRGAYNEQFF
-,-,TRBJ2-4,TRBV21-1,TGTGCCAGCAGCAAAGGTGGGGGACAGGTGATAGCCAAAAACATTCAGTACTTC,CASSKGGGQVIAKNIQYF
-,-,TRBJ2-5,TRBV11-2,TGTGCCAGCAGCTCTGGGTGGGCCAGCCAAGAGACCCAGTACTTC,CASSSGWASQETQYF
-,-,TRBJ2-1,TRBV7-2,TGTGCCAGCAGCTTACGGAGTCTCCCACTTTCCTACAATGAGCAGTTCTTC,CASSLRSLPLSYNEQFF
-,TRBD1,TRBJ1-2,TRBV2,TGTGCCAGCAGTCCGTCTTACAGGGGCCTCTATGGCTACACCTTC,CASSPSYRGLYGYTF
-,-,TRBJ1-1,TRBV6-6,TGTGCCAGCAGTTACTCGAGGATTGAGAGCACTGAAGCTTTCTTT,CASSYSRIESTEAFF
-,-,TRBJ2-3,TRBV5-4,TGTGCCAGCACCGAAACGGGGAGGATAGGTAAAGATACGCAGTATTTT,CASTETGRIGKDTQYF
-,-,TRBJ2-7,TRBV23-1,TGCGCCAGCAGTCAAAAGCCTTTGGTCAGCGGCTCCCACTACGAGCAGTACTTC,CASSQKPLVSGSHYEQYF
once,-,TRBJ1-4,TRBV12-5,TGTGCTAGTGGTTTGGCCAGGGCCCATAATGAAAAACTGTTTTTT,CASGLARAHNEKLFF
-,TRBD1,TRBJ2-1,TRBV4-3,TGCGCCAGCAGCCACCGGGACAGGACGGGCAATGAGCAGTTCTTC,CASSHRDRTGNEQFF
-,-,TRBJ1-3,TRBV11-2,TGTGCCAGCACCCTAGCGGGGACGGACGGAAACACCATATATTTT,CASTLAGTDGNTIYF
-,-,TRBJ2-3,TRBV6-5,TGTGCCAGCAGAAACCCAGACAGGACAGATACGCAGTATTTT,CASRNPDRTDTQYF
-,-,TRBJ2-1,TRBV7-2,TGTGCCAGCAGCTTATACATGGTCCAGCGGGCTGAGCAGTTCTTC,CASSLYMVQRAEQFF
-,-,TRBJ2-3,TRBV6-4,TGTGCCAGCAAGAAACACGGGAGCGGTCCAGATACGCAGTATTTT,CASKKHGSGPDTQYF
-,-,TRBJ1-3,TRBV6-5,TGTGCCAGCAGTTACTCCATCGAGGGAGCTGGAAACACCATATATTTT,CASSYSIEGAGNTIYF
once,-,TRBJ1-4,TRBV9,TGTGCCAGCAGCGTAGGAGCGAGTAACACAGGAGAAAAACTGTTTTTT,CASSVGASNTGEKLFF
-,TRBD2,TRBJ2-5,TRBV7-2,TGTGCCAGCACCCACACTAGAGCGGGGGGGAGCCAAGAGACCCAGTACTTC,CASTHTRAGGSQETQYF
-,TRBD1,TRBJ2-7,TRBV30,TGTGCTTGCGAGCCGGGACAGCCAGGTGAGCAGTACTTC,CACEPGQPGEQYF
-,-,TRBJ2-2,TRBV21-1,TGTGCCAGACCCCGGGGACAGTATCACACCGGGGAGCTGTTTTTT,CARPRGQYHTGELFF
-,TRBD1,TRBJ1-2,TRBV4-3,TGCGCCAGCAGCCACGCTCCACGGGGACAGGGGGCATCGGGGTATGGCTACACCTTC,CASSHAPRGQGASGYGYTF
-,-,TRBJ1-5,TRBV9,TGTGCCAGCAGCGAGACAGGAGGCGATCAGCCCCAGCATTTT,CASSETGGDQPQHF
many,TRBD2,TRBJ2-7,TRBV6-5,TGTGCCAGCAGTTGGACTAGCGGGGGCCCCTACGAGCAGTACTTC,CASSWTSGGPYEQYF